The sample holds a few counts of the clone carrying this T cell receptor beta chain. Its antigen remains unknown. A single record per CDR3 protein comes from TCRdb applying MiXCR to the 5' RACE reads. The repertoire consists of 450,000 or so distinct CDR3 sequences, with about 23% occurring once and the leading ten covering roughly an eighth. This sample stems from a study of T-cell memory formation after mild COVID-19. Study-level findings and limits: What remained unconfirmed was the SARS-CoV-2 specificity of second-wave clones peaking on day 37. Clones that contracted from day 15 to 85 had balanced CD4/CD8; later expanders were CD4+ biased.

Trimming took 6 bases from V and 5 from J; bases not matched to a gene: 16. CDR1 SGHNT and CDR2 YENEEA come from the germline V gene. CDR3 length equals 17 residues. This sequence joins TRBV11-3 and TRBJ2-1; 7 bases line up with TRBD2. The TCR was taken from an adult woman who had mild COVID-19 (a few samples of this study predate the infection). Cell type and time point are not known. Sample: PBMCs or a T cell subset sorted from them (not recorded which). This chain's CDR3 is CASSPRGSGPQDNEQFF. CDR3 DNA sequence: TGTGCCAGCAGTCCCCGGGGTAGCGGGCCTCAGGACAATGAGCAGTTCTTC.